This TCR beta chain is from a study of cytomegalovirus exposure and HLA in healthy donors (dated by TCRdb to 2017 to 2019). In terms of the full investigation: According to an earlier analysis of a few hundred of the donors, 150 million to 200 million T cells yielded some 110 million unique TCR beta sequences and about 300 Gb of sequence data. An early release that covered approximately 600 HLA-typed donors contained around 330 gigabases of sequencing data and about 93 million unique TCR sequences. Of the 300 to 450 genotyped donors, over 65% fell in the genetic ancestry cluster associated with self-reported Caucasian donors. The study was designed to test whether signatures of past pathogen exposure could be identified by cataloging public T cell receptors. Using immunosequencing, the study profiled T cell repertoires from 500 to 800 subjects and related those repertoires to cytomegalovirus serostatus. In addition to the first cohort of approximately 650 subjects, a separate validation cohort of 120 different subjects was used. To predict cytomegalovirus infection status, the study combined high-throughput TCR immunosequencing, statistical association of individual TCRs with disease status, and machine learning. A later analysis re-examined previously published TCR beta repertoires from more than 550 donors and added high-resolution HLA genotyping to investigate patterns of TCR occurrence. In the later analysis, no new phenotypic data were used to find candidate immune exposures; instead, reliance was placed on TCR beta sequences and their occurrence across donors. To decide whether each TCR beta V gene segment behaved as functional or pseudogenic, an earlier analysis of fewer than 750 of the donors relied on high-throughput TCR beta sequencing. Alongside the repertoire data, information on donor age, sex, ethnicity and CMV serostatus was compiled. A later genetic analysis used genome-wide SNP genotypes for about 65% of the roughly 670 donors, treating that subset as a discovery cohort. All discovery cohort repertoires had been generated on a single sequencing platform. HLA typing covered class I and class II loci at four-digit resolution. The number of donors typed differed by locus, with about 629-640 for A, B, C, DRB1 and DQB1, more than 500 for DQA1, approximately 580 for DPA1, and about 450 for DPB1. Five DR-DQ haplotypes were handled as single units for association and clustering because linkage in the cohort was strong. Among about 400 genotyped donors of the cohort, an average of approximately 240,000 unique TCR beta nucleotide sequences was sequenced per donor, of which roughly 17% were non-productive.

To prepare the library, the immunoSEQ multiplex PCR assay was applied. For the multiplex PCR, a mixture combining 60 forward primers for TCR Vbeta segments and 13 reverse primers for TCR Jbeta segments was used. The CDR3 region of rearranged TCR beta genes was amplified from genomic DNA with a multiplex PCR assay. On the Illumina HiSeq System, the amplified TCR beta libraries were sequenced as 87-base-pair reads. The authors' pipeline ran thus. A later analysis tallied around 87 million unique TCR beta chains across the 650 to 750 repertoires, and some 12 million of those chains were shared by two or more donors. A nearest-neighbor algorithm error-corrected the raw reads and collapsed the reads into unique sequences, merging closely related sequences to remove PCR and sequencing errors. Alignment of CDR3 sequences to IMGT reference sequences was used to assign V, D and J gene segments. Each retained sequence needed at least a six-nucleotide match to both a V gene segment and a J gene segment. Rearrangements were called productive when the CDR3 lacked stop codons and stayed in frame with V and J; all others were non-productive. CDR3 was defined by IMGT convention, running from the second conserved V-encoded cysteine to the conserved J-encoded phenylalanine. Sequences without an unambiguous match to a single V gene segment were excluded from the earlier analysis of almost 600 of the donors. An earlier analysis of over 450 of the donors classified V segments as functional when productive rearrangements were above 56.7% and as segregating when the standard deviation between donors was above 5%. A statistical classification framework was built for diagnosing cytomegalovirus status from the catalog of TCR beta chain sequences. In a later analysis, TCR nucleotide sequences were compared against IMGT/GENE-DB human TR gene sequences so that V and J genes could be assigned. The TCRdist pipeline was used in a later analysis to assign CDR3 sequences and most-parsimonious VDJ recombination scenarios. A later analysis defined each TCR beta chain by its CDR3 amino acid sequence plus V-gene family, and excluded reads lacking a unique V-gene family. In a later analysis, some 600 highly shared, low-generation-probability nucleotide sequences were removed to address suspected cross-contamination and a sequencing artifact. A later analysis calculated a clonal expansion index for each public chain from normalized within-repertoire ranks of inferred template counts. In a later analysis, generation probabilities were computed using a VDJ recombination model fitted to out-of-frame rearrangements, and the results were checked against IGoR. Hypergeometric tests were used in a later analysis to score TCR-TCR, TCR-HLA and TCR-CMV co-occurrence, with a repertoire-size bias correction applied to the TCR pairs. To estimate false discovery rates, a later analysis permuted the HLA or CMV assignments 20 times. A later analysis grouped co-occurring TCRs with DBSCAN, adding TCRdist sequence similarity when clustering within HLA-allele-positive subsets. Repertoires with fewer than 30,000 or more than 120,000 public chains, plus five repertoires with anomalous nucleotide sharing, were excluded from co-occurrence clustering. TCRdb mirrors the immuneACCESS table, restricted to in-frame sequences. Some clones are absent from its copies; in checked studies, under half trace to an unresolved V gene, and the reason for the others is unknown. The V and J calls and clone size come from that table; D and trimming were worked out from the DNA. The sample table shows about 140,000 clones, and roughly 70% are seen once. Of the sample, roughly 10% falls within the top ten clones.

This clone turned up a few times. Its cognate antigen has yet to be identified. No much larger clone is present one base from it, and per-base qualities are unavailable. The cohort comprised some 680 healthy bone marrow donors. All cohort members were sampled while nominally healthy, although unrecorded immune exposures were likely present. The donor tested CMV seropositive, placing the donor among the 289 seropositive members of the cohort. Every donor gave a peripheral blood sample, and the peripheral blood mononuclear cells from that sample were used for TCR beta sequencing. Genomic DNA was extracted from the blood cell samples with the Qiagen DNeasy Blood Extraction Kit. Trimming accounts for 4 bases at V and 10 bases at J, while the number of junction bases matched to no gene is 11. From a lookup of the germline V gene, CDR1 and CDR2 are SGHAT and FQNNGV. Inclusive of the bounding cysteine and phenylalanine, the CDR3 is 15 residues long. Only the CDR3 DNA is retained, 45 bases long and in frame from the first base.

What the work shows at the level of the full study, not this receptor alone: Some IMGT-functional V segments, including TRBV6-2 and TRBV6-3, could not be distinguished by the 87-base-pair reads and were therefore excluded. Broadly in line with IMGT annotations, most TCR beta V segments showed up in productive rearrangements about 87% or about 30% of the time in an earlier analysis of several hundred of the donors. In the study, 150 to 200 TCR beta chains were listed as associated with cytomegalovirus. The authors suggested that the approach could potentially be extended to other disease states and immunological phenotypes. In a later genetic analysis, a missense DCLRE1C variant was associated with V-gene and J-gene trimming of TCR beta chains, and the association was replicated in an independent cohort. In this cohort, only TCR beta chains were sequenced, and detectable features were limited by the absence of alpha or paired-chain data. Immune exposure information for the cohort was limited to CMV serostatus. According to a later analysis, TCR association rates differed among HLA loci, with DRB1 alleles showing the most associated TCRs and HLA-C alleles showing the fewest. Compared with the roughly 670-donor mean, donors in an Asian-associated ancestry cluster had fewer N-insertions in productive TCRs, according to a later genetic analysis. A further reported finding was that TCR beta sequences accurately predicted the HLA-A and HLA-B alleles for most subjects in the first cohort. A cluster of highly shared sequence variants was judged likely to be a technical artifact of the sequencing pipeline. According to a later analysis, most CMV-associated TCR beta chains appeared to be HLA-restricted, and the HLA associations seemed to be driven largely by CMV exposure. In vitro tests confirmed that a few of the cytomegalovirus-associated TCR beta chains recognize cytomegalovirus antigens. Linkage disequilibrium might explain the correlated functional status among segregating V segments, but an unknown experimental factor could not be ruled out. Roughly uniform sequencing depth across donors was assumed in presence/absence analyses, although this assumption may not hold. Because counts were too low, roughly 17 rarely observed V segments, including chromosome 9 orphons, were left out of the earlier analysis of approximately 500 of the donors. The classifier was reported to diagnose cytomegalovirus status with high specificity and sensitivity in both the original cohort and the validation cohort. Assigning TCR associations to individual alleles was difficult when HLA alleles, especially DR and DQ, strongly co-occurred. At a false discovery rate of 0.05, a later analysis linked under 20,000 TCR beta sequences to specific HLA alleles. Several of the top co-occurrence clusters appeared to be linked to parvovirus B19, influenza, CMV and Epstein-Barr virus, according to a later analysis. Most TCR sequences were seen in very few donors, while some public TCRs were found in many individuals. Because HLA typing was missing for some donors at each locus, association tests included only the typed subset. A later analysis found that HLA-associated TCR beta chains were more clonally expanded and had lower generation probabilities than equally common non-associated chains.

The chain is made from TRBV11-2 and TRBJ2-1; the junction holds 9 bases that match TRBD2. The source is a man aged 25 to 45 in good health and CMV-seropositive. The source material was PBMCs. The CDR3 amino acid sequence is: CASSSTGSGSWEQFF. The bases are TGTGCCAGCAGCTCCACGGGTAGCGGGAGTTGGGAGCAGTTCTTC.